The rows below give T cell receptor beta chains drawn from one sample of a study of CD8 T cells in ankylosing spondylitis. TCRdb re-derived calls from the 5' RACE reads in MiXCR, one entry per CDR3 protein. Of roughly 700,000 distinct CDR3 sequences in the sample, around 17% were seen once. Material for sequencing was blood, either unsorted or a sorted T cell fraction (not recorded which). These receptors all come from a male donor with ankylosing spondylitis. The CDR3 runs from the conserved cysteine through the conserved F or W. A D gene is named only where the DNA matches it firmly. Some rows have no size entry. The others give once, few or many, or a class for an expanded clone.

CASSYSWNTEAFF	TGTGCCAGCAGTTACTCGTGGAACACTGAAGCTTTCTTT	TRBJ1-1	.	few	TRBV6-5
CASSAPRGHEQYF	TGTGCCAGCAGTGCCCCCAGGGGCCACGAGCAGTACTTC	TRBJ2-7	.	.	TRBV12-3/TRBV12-4
CASSQEPGSYEQYF	TGCGCCAGCAGCCAAGAACCGGGATCCTACGAGCAGTACTTC	TRBJ2-7	.	.	TRBV4-3
CSAYRLAGDHYEQYF	TGCAGTGCTTACCGACTAGCGGGAGACCATTACGAGCAGTACTTC	TRBJ2-7	TRBD2	.	TRBV20-1
CSVADRTYNEQFF	TGCAGCGTAGCAGACAGGACGTACAATGAGCAGTTCTTC	TRBJ2-1	.	few	TRBV29-1
CAINFGGRRENYGYTF	TGTGCCATCAACTTCGGGGGGAGAAGAGAGAACTATGGCTACACCTTC	TRBJ1-2	.	many	TRBV10-3
CASSRGLAGGPRQETQYF	TGCGCCAGCAGCCGGGGACTAGCGGGAGGGCCGCGGCAAGAGACCCAGTACTTC	TRBJ2-5	TRBD2	.	TRBV5-1
CASSLRDRVSGQFF	TGTGCCAGCTCACTCCGGGACAGGGTTTCTGGGCAGTTCTTC	TRBJ2-1	TRBD1	.	TRBV18
CASSFTVPLSGANVLTF	TGTGCCAGCAGTTTTACCGTTCCCCTCTCTGGGGCCAACGTCCTGACTTTC	TRBJ2-6	.	.	TRBV12-3/TRBV12-4
CAISDKSYEQYF	TGTGCCATCAGTGATAAATCCTACGAGCAGTACTTC	TRBJ2-7	.	few	TRBV10-3
CSGTGGAYEQYF	TGCAGTGGAACGGGAGGAGCCTACGAGCAGTACTTC	TRBJ2-7	TRBD2	few	TRBV20-1
CSARALRLTYNEQFF	TGCAGTGCTAGGGCCCTTCGACTAACCTACAATGAGCAGTTCTTC	TRBJ2-1	.	few	TRBV20-1
CASSQDSGMTETQYF	TGTGCCAGCAGCCAAGATAGCGGGATGACAGAGACCCAGTACTTC	TRBJ2-5	TRBD2	.	TRBV3-1
CASSPAEVGAEQFF	TGTGCCAGCAGTCCCGCCGAAGTTGGGGCTGAGCAGTTCTTC	TRBJ2-1	.	.	TRBV12-3/TRBV12-4
CASSLKTGSTEAFF	TGTGCCAGCAGTTTAAAAACAGGGAGCACTGAAGCTTTCTTT	TRBJ1-1	.	.	TRBV12-3/TRBV12-4
CASSFGGPPDTQYF	TGTGCCAGCAGTTTCGGGGGGCCGCCAGATACGCAGTATTTT	TRBJ2-3	.	few	TRBV12-3/TRBV12-4
CASSETLDGDTQYF	TGTGCCAGCAGCGAAACACTAGACGGCGATACGCAGTATTTT	TRBJ2-3	.	.	TRBV7-2
CASSLRSSQGTEAFF	TGTGCCAGCAGCTTAAGGTCTAGTCAGGGGACTGAAGCTTTCTTT	TRBJ1-1	.	few	TRBV7-2
CASSLGRRLAGGDTQYF	TGTGCCAGCAGTTTAGGGCGGCGACTAGCGGGAGGTGATACGCAGTATTTT	TRBJ2-3	TRBD2	.	TRBV12-3/TRBV12-4
CSPRTQKNTEAFF	TGCAGTCCTCGGACGCAGAAAAACACTGAAGCTTTCTTT	TRBJ1-1	.	.	TRBV20-1
CASSLSATGASYEQYF	TGTGCCAGCAGTTTAAGTGCGACAGGGGCCTCCTACGAGCAGTACTTC	TRBJ2-7	TRBD1	.	TRBV28
CASSFGQGGPYGYTF	TGTGCCAGCAGTTTCGGACAGGGGGGACCCTATGGCTACACCTTC	TRBJ1-2	TRBD1	few	TRBV27
CASSKSGQPQHF	TGTGCCAGCAGCAAATCGGGTCAGCCCCAGCATTTT	TRBJ1-5	.	.	TRBV21-1
CASTEYGLSGGPGGTDTQYF	TGTGCCAGCACCGAATACGGACTTTCGGGGGGGCCTGGGGGCACAGATACGCAGTATTTT	TRBJ2-3	TRBD2	.	TRBV27
CASSQRTGSDYGYTF	TGTGCCAGCAGCCAAAGGACAGGGTCCGACTATGGCTACACCTTC	TRBJ1-2	TRBD1	few	TRBV4-2
CASQGSTDTQYF	TGTGCCAGTCAGGGCAGCACAGATACGCAGTATTTT	TRBJ2-3	.	few	TRBV6-6
CASSHLRTSGGGNEQFF	TGCGCCAGCAGCCATCTCCGGACTAGCGGGGGGGGGAATGAGCAGTTCTTC	TRBJ2-1	TRBD2	.	TRBV4-1
CASSPGLAGPTYNEQFF	TGTGCCAGCAGTCCGGGACTAGCGGGACCAACGTACAATGAGCAGTTCTTC	TRBJ2-1	TRBD2	.	TRBV12-3/TRBV12-4
CASSQVYTYEQYF	TGTGCCAGCAGCCAAGTCTATACCTACGAGCAGTACTTC	TRBJ2-7	.	.	TRBV14
CSARVMGASSYNEQFF	TGCAGTGCTAGAGTGATGGGGGCGAGCTCCTACAATGAGCAGTTCTTC	TRBJ2-1	.	many	TRBV20-1
CASSCEAIGWDQPQHF	TGCGCCAGCAGCTGCGAGGCGATCGGTTGGGATCAGCCCCAGCATTTT	TRBJ1-5	.	.	TRBV5-1
CASSQTQGSGYTF	TGTGCCAGCAGCCAAACACAGGGGAGCGGCTACACCTTC	TRBJ1-2	TRBD1	once	TRBV14
CAIRTSGDYEQYF	TGTGCCATCCGGACTAGTGGCGACTACGAGCAGTACTTC	TRBJ2-7	TRBD2	.	TRBV28
CASSQTGDWGNQPQHF	TGCGCCAGCAGCCAGACAGGGGATTGGGGCAATCAGCCCCAGCATTTT	TRBJ1-5	TRBD1	.	TRBV4-1
CASSLGGRNLRDTQYF	TGTGCCAGCAGCTTAGGCGGGAGAAACCTTCGGGATACGCAGTATTTT	TRBJ2-3	TRBD2	.	TRBV7-9
CSVESEANYGYTF	TGCAGCGTTGAGTCTGAAGCTAACTATGGCTACACCTTC	TRBJ1-2	.	.	TRBV29-1
CASSRAGDTEAFF	TGTGCCAGCAGCCGAGCCGGGGACACTGAAGCTTTCTTT	TRBJ1-1	.	few	TRBV11-3